The present entry profiles one T cell receptor (beta chain) with its context. After removal of 4 bases from V and 2 bases from J, the junction contained 2 bases not matched to a gene. CDR3 size: 15 residues. Looked up from germline, CDR1 is KGHDR and CDR2 is SFDVKD. The sample originates from a study of blood T cell repertoires in COVID-19. Overall study context: Material from acute and convalescent COVID-19 was sourced from the United States, Italy and Spain.

Living in roughly 25 US areas, the participants were between about 18 and 100 years of age. Grouping used clinical history reported by participants in a survey and questionnaire. Each recovered donor of Cohort 3 presented with two negative PCRs, clearance, or symptom resolution. Clones were sequenced by immunoSEQ multiplex PCR, and TCRdb holds only the in-frame ones, with some missing. Of roughly 300,000 clones listed, 80% to 95% were seen once; the top ten hold more than 0.95%. This receptor was identified in a woman in her 30s who had recovered from COVID-19. Specimen: PBMCs or T cells enriched from blood (not recorded which). V and J are TRBV24-1 and TRBJ1-2, with TRBD1 matching 11 bases. CDR3 region: CATSDRDRGNYGYTF. CDR3 DNA: TGTGCCACCAGTGACCGGGACAGGGGGAACTATGGCTACACCTTC.